This entry concerns a single T cell receptor (beta chain). Primers used in a second PCR of about 7 to 12 cycles were a sample-barcoded 5' primer and a J-beta primer mix. MiXCR was run by TCRdb on the 5' RACE reads, yielding one entry per CDR3 protein. The sample carries about 800,000 distinct CDR3 sequences, just under 25% recorded once. Germline trimming cut 4 bases from V and 9 bases from J; bases unmatched to any gene: 13. CDR3 length: 15 residues. Germline V lookup: CDR1 SGDLS, CDR2 YYNGEE. This specimen belongs to a study of blood T cells in healthy people across ages. This sample was also put to use in a study of T cells of mothers and their children.

The source material was blood. V is TRBV9 and J is TRBJ2-1; the match to TRBD2 covers 7 bases. The receptor comes from a boy aged 5-17 years in good health. CDR3: CASSPRGGPSVEQFF. The CDR3 coding sequence is TGTGCCAGCAGCCCTAGGGGAGGGCCCTCGGTTGAGCAGTTCTTC.